The rows below give T cell receptor beta chains drawn from one sample of a study of T cells in Graves' hyperthyroidism and ophthalmopathy. One entry per CDR3 protein, called by TCRdb with MiXCR from the multiplex PCR reads. The data contain fewer than 650,000 distinct CDR3 sequences, about 15% of them singletons. Sequencing input: blood. Every receptor here comes from a middle-aged woman with Graves' ophthalmopathy. Each CDR3 is given with its conserved first and last residue.

V: TRBV27
CDR3: CASSFRGFGPEQYF

V: TRBV3-1
CDR3: CASSQSFGMNTEAFF

V: TRBV29-1
CDR3: CSTVGTATYEQYF

V: TRBV5-8
CDR3: CASSLRGDGQNIQYF

V: TRBV12-3/TRBV12-4
CDR3: CASSRTGASTGELFF

V: TRBV28
CDR3: CASSLEHTAEAFF

V: TRBV27
CDR3: CASSFTGTGHYGYTF

V: TRBV28
CDR3: CASSWGREPQHF

V: TRBV4-2
CDR3: CASSLEGGTGISESSYEQYF

V: TRBV6-5
CDR3: CASAGTGGFLNYGYTF

V: TRBV19
CDR3: CASSMSGETQYF

V: TRBV4-1
CDR3: CASSHESSEQYF

V: TRBV5-1
CDR3: CASSLYTQNTGELFF

V: TRBV10-3
CDR3: CAISESTDGIYGYTF

V: TRBV6-1
CDR3: CASSEARYSYEQYF

V: TRBV2
CDR3: CASSPPSLLSIKNIQYF

V: TRBV28
CDR3: CASSRGTGGWNQPQHF

V: TRBV12-3/TRBV12-4
CDR3: CASSHRGETQYF

V: TRBV6-1
CDR3: CASEGIQAYEQYF

V: TRBV4-1
CDR3: CASSQGQGPVQPQHF

V: TRBV12-3/TRBV12-4
CDR3: CASTRDRLEPQHF

V: TRBV24-1
CDR3: CATSDLGQGAGELFF

V: TRBV6-2/TRBV6-3
CDR3: CASSYASAFEQYF

V: TRBV12-3/TRBV12-4
CDR3: CASSLAEGQGGTGELFF

V: TRBV5-1
CDR3: CASSLNPDGGEAFF

V: TRBV11-2
CDR3: CASSPLEDQPQHF

V: TRBV7-3
CDR3: CASSSGGLQETQYF

V: TRBV19
CDR3: CASPRPQDREETQYF

V: TRBV12-3/TRBV12-4
CDR3: CASSLEAVEQYF

V: TRBV6-2/TRBV6-3
CDR3: CASSYAGVQLEQYF

V: TRBV28
CDR3: CASTLGGLAGKYEQYF

V: TRBV7-2
CDR3: CASSHPGTEGYTF

V: TRBV12-3/TRBV12-4
CDR3: CASRFISYEQYF